The 15 T cell receptor beta chains presented below share a single source sample, sequenced in a study of blood T cells in healthy people across ages. PCR was performed a second time for roughly 7 to 11 cycles using a sample-barcoded 5' primer and a J-beta primer mix. TCRdb analysed the 5' RACE reads with MiXCR anew, one entry per CDR3 protein. The data contain approximately 690,000 distinct CDR3 sequences, over 40% of them seen just once; the ten biggest clones take up around 30%. The specimen sequenced was blood. All receptors come from a man of 80 years or more in good health.

The chain combines TRBV3-1 with TRBJ2-5; 10 bases are shared with TRBD1. Trimming cost V 4 bases and J 6 bases; bases outside gene matches: 5. This CDR3 is built from 14 residues. Germline V gene data show CDR1 as LGHDT and CDR2 as YNNKEL (reference sequence). CDR3 nucleotide sequence: TGTGCCAGCAGCCCGACAGGGGGCGCGAAGACCCAGTACTTC. It specifies CASSPTGGAKTQYF.

V gene TRBV11-2 combines with J gene TRBJ2-7, with D perhaps given as TRBD1 or TRBD2 (5 bases each). V lost 4 bases and J lost 7, with 17 bases in between. Looked up from germline, CDR1 is SGHAT and CDR2 is FQNNGV. The CDR3 is made up of 14 amino acids. The CDR3: CASSSGTWTGEQYF. CDR3 in DNA: TGTGCCAGCAGCTCCGGGACGTGGACGGGAGAGCAGTACTTC.

This clonotype was found a few times. The CDR3 reads CASSSFRGYEQYF. The CDR3 bases are TGTGCCAGCAGCTCGTTTAGGGGGTACGAGCAGTACTTC. The V call is TRBV5-6, the J call TRBJ2-7, with D tentatively TRBD1 (6 bases). Germline V gene data show CDR1 as SGHDT and CDR2 as YYEEEE. This CDR3 has 13 amino acids. The V gene lost 3 bases and the J gene lost 4 bases, with 11 bases spanning the gap.

This chain connects TRBV6-6 to TRBJ2-2, with unresolved D. CDR1 and CDR2 from the germline V gene are MNHNY and SVGAGI (reference sequence). There are 15 residues in the CDR3. Trimming took 2 bases from V and 6 from J, leaving 13 bases between them. The CDR3: CASSYRTMASGELFF. CDR3 coding DNA: TGTGCCAGCAGTTACCGTACCATGGCGTCCGGGGAGCTGTTTTTT.

Points on this clonotype: A read error is possible here, since a much larger clone lies one base away. The chain is built from TRBV5-1 and TRBJ2-1; D is undetermined. Judging by the DNA end, TRBJ2-7 fits better; the J call may be wrong. The length of the CDR3 is 12 residues. CDR1 SGHRS and CDR2 YFSETQ come from the germline V gene. The CDR3 bases are TGCGCCAGCAGAGGAGAGCGCGGTGAGCAGTACTTC. Amino acids: CASRGERGEQYF.

CDR3 bases: TGTGCCAGCAGCATCAGGGGTGAAAAACTGTTTTTT. Protein product: CASSIRGEKLFF. This chain joins TRBV7-2 and TRBJ1-4; TRBD1 is a possible D gene (6 bases). The germline gives CDR1 SGHTA, CDR2 FQGNSA. The V end was cut by 5 bases, the J end by 7 bases, with 8 bases between. CDR3 length: 12 amino acids.

V and J are TRBV11-2 and TRBJ2-7; no clear D. With 2 bases removed from V and 3 bases from J, the gap between germline ends came to 17 bases. The V gene's germline CDR1 is SGHAT and CDR2 FQNNGV. The CDR3 is 16 amino acids. The CDR3 here is CASSLLTLAAYYEQYF. The DNA of the CDR3 is TGTGCCAGCAGCTTACTTACGCTGGCGGCTTACTACGAGCAGTACTTC.

In DNA form, the CDR3 reads TGTGCCAGCAGCGTAGAGTGGCCAGCGGGATCTAGCACAGATACGCAGTATTTT. Residues: CASSVEWPAGSSTDTQYF. The rearrangement links TRBV9 to TRBJ2-3, with 7 positions matching TRBD2. Trimming at V came to 0 bases and at J to 0 bases, leaving 10 bases not matched to a gene. This CDR3 is built from 18 residues. Germline CDR1 and CDR2: SGDLS and YYNGEE.

The chain combines TRBV28 with TRBJ2-7; 10 bases are shared with TRBD1. The CDR3 spans 16 residues. CDR1 is MDHEN and CDR2 is SYDVKM in the germline V gene. Trimming took 2 bases from V and 5 from J; bases not matched to a gene: 9. The CDR3 region is CASSLAPGQGLNEQYF. The CDR3, as DNA: TGTGCCAGCAGTTTAGCCCCGGGACAGGGGTTAAACGAGCAGTACTTC.

There are many counts of this clonotype. The chain links TRBV7-2 to TRBJ2-7; no clear D gene. This CDR3 spans 14 amino acids. CDR1 SGHTA and CDR2 FQGNSA come from the germline V gene. Trimming took 6 bases from V and 0 from J, leaving 12 bases between them. The CDR3: CASRYRPTSYEQYF. The CDR3 DNA is TGTGCCAGCAGATATCGACCTACCTCCTACGAGCAGTACTTC.

The V and J genes are TRBV20-1 and TRBJ2-7; tentatively, D is TRBD2 (5 bases). The CDR3 is 14 residues long. Between the trimmed V and J ends, which lost 0 bases and 4 bases, there was a span of 13 bases. Germline CDR1 is DFQATT and CDR2 is SNEGSKA (reference sequence). CDR3 sequence: CSARDRFRRYEQYF. The CDR3 DNA follows: TGCAGTGCTAGAGATCGATTCCGGAGGTACGAGCAGTACTTC.

This clonotype has only a few counts. This chain uses TRBV12-3 or TRBV12-4 with TRBJ1-2; TRBD1 is a possible D gene (6 bases). The length of the CDR3 is 14 residues. Trimming took 2 bases from V and 2 from J, leaving 9 bases between them. The CDR3 sequence: CASSLNRENYGYTF. CDR3 nucleotides: TGTGCCAGCAGTTTAAACAGGGAAAACTATGGCTACACCTTC.

This rearrangement joins TRBV5-1 to TRBJ2-7; 7 nucleotides line up with TRBD2. CDR3 length: 16 amino acids. Germline V gene sequence: CDR1 SGHRS, CDR2 YFSETQ. V was pared by 1 base and J by 4 bases, with 11 bases of the junction left unmatched. In nucleotides, the CDR3 is TGCGCCAGCAGCTTGCTTCCTTATAGCGGGTCATACGAGCAGTACTTC. Translating it yields CASSLLPYSGSYEQYF.

The genes are TRBV24-1 and TRBJ2-3; D remains unclear. The CDR3 runs to 14 residues. Deletions cut 5 bases from V and 4 bases from J, with 12 bases between. Germline loops: CDR1 KGHDR, CDR2 SFDVKD. CDR3 nucleotides: TGTGCCACCAGTGTGGCAGGCGTTGCAGATACGCAGTATTTT. The encoded protein is CATSVAGVADTQYF.

This clonotype showed up just a few times. The genes are TRBV12-3 or TRBV12-4 and TRBJ2-3; TRBD1 might be the D (6 bases). With 3 bases removed from V and 3 bases from J, the gap between germline ends came to 10 bases. The CDR3 is made up of 14 amino acids. The CDR3, as DNA: TGTGCCAGCAGTTTTGTAACAGGGACAGATACGCAGTATTTT. Amino acid sequence: CASSFVTGTDTQYF.